The 17 T cell receptor beta chains presented below share a single source sample, sequenced in a study of T cell responses to AZD1222 COVID-19 vaccine. The table came from immunoSEQ multiplex PCR; TCRdb's copy has only in-frame clones and leaves some out. The table records under 140,000 clones, 87% of them present only once. Here the sequenced sample was peripheral blood, taken on day 0 of AZD1222 vaccination. The origin of the receptors is an adult in good health.

This chain links TRBV10-3 with TRBJ2-1; 7 positions agree with TRBD2. Germline CDR1 and CDR2: ENHRY and SYGVKD. The CDR3 spans 14 residues. V shed 6 bases, J shed 8 bases, and the junction held 10 bases outside the gene matches. This CDR3 reads CAIRPDGEGDEQFF. For the CDR3, the DNA is TGTGCCATCAGACCGGACGGGGAGGGAGATGAGCAGTTCTTC.

The CDR3 region has the DNA TGTGCCAGCAGCCCCCCGGGCGGGAGACCCTACGAGCAGTACTTC. It translates to CASSPPGGRPYEQYF. The chain joins TRBV11-2 to TRBJ2-7; 7 positions match TRBD2. Germline values: CDR1 SGHAT, CDR2 FQNNGV. The ends lost 5 bases at V and 2 bases at J; junction bases unmatched: 9. The length of the CDR3 is 15 residues.

In DNA, the CDR3 is TGCGCCAGCAGCCCCGGGGACTTCGGCGGTCCAGATACGCAGTATTTT. Translating it yields CASSPGDFGGPDTQYF. The V call is TRBV5-1, the J call TRBJ2-3; D possibly corresponds to TRBD2 (6 bases). The CDR3 loop spans 16 amino acids. The V end was cut by 4 bases, the J end by 4 bases, with 19 bases between. Germline V lookup: CDR1 SGHRS, CDR2 YFSETQ.

The chain links TRBV30 to TRBJ1-2, with D perhaps matching TRBD1 (5 bases). Germline V gene lookup returns CDR1 GTSNPN and CDR2 SVGIG (reference sequence). Between the trimmed V and J ends, which lost 3 bases and 3 bases, there was a span of 11 bases. This CDR3 comprises 13 residues. CDR3 in amino acids: CAWRPGTDYGYTF. CDR3 sequence (DNA): TGTGCCTGGAGGCCCGGGACTGACTATGGCTACACCTTC.

This clone was seen a handful of times. The V gene is TRBV6-5, the J gene TRBJ1-5; D may be TRBD1 (5 bases). Germline CDR1 and CDR2: MNHEY and SVGAGI. V was pared by 8 bases and J by 7 bases, with 9 bases between. This CDR3 spans 11 amino acids. The CDR3 region has the DNA TGTGCCAGCGCGGGGGGACAGCCCCAGCATTTT. It translates to CASAGGQPQHF.

The genes are TRBV9 and TRBJ1-5, with D possibly TRBD1 on 5 matching bases. The CDR3 is made up of 12 amino acids. V was cut by 3 bases and J by 5 bases, with 6 bases left in between. CDR1 is SGDLS, CDR2 YYNGEE, per germline. CDR3 amino acids: CASSAGDQPQHF. Here the CDR3 DNA reads TGTGCCAGCAGCGCGGGGGATCAGCCCCAGCATTTT.

The chain is built from TRBV7-9 and TRBJ2-1, with 12 bases identical to TRBD2. The germline V gene encodes CDR1 SEHNR and CDR2 FQNEAQ (reference sequence). The V gene end was trimmed by 5 bases and the J gene end by 8 bases; junction bases not matched to a gene: 10. The CDR3 consists of 16 residues. The CDR3: CASSRRGLAGRDEQFF. In DNA form, the CDR3 reads TGTGCCAGCAGCCGGAGAGGACTAGCGGGGAGGGATGAGCAGTTCTTC.

The chain uses TRBV12-3 or TRBV12-4 and TRBJ2-1; tentative D call: TRBD2 (6 bases). The CDR3 has 13 amino acids. V dropped 3 bases and J dropped 9 bases, with 12 bases sitting between them. This chain's CDR3 is CASSLGLQGEQFF. The CDR3 DNA reads TGTGCCAGCAGTTTGGGACTTCAGGGTGAGCAGTTCTTC.

The J gene is TRBJ1-2, the V gene TRBV28; 7 nucleotides match TRBD1. Trimming cost V 5 bases and J 0 bases; bases outside gene matches: 3. Germline CDR1 is MDHEN and CDR2 is SYDVKM. The length of the CDR3 is 14 residues. In nucleotides, the CDR3 is TGTGCCAGCAGTCTTGGACAGGCTAACTATGGCTACACCTTC. Its protein product is CASSLGQANYGYTF.

V is TRBV6-4 and J is TRBJ2-5; D uncertain. Looked up from germline, CDR1 is MRHNA and CDR2 is SNTAGT. The CDR3 contains 14 residues. The V end lost 7 bases, the J end lost 3 bases, and 15 bases lay between the germline ends. In DNA form, the CDR3 reads TGTGCCAGCATGTCGGGCCGGCCTGAAGAGACCCAGTACTTC. It encodes CASMSGRPEETQYF.

The chain has TRBV28 and TRBJ2-7; the match to TRBD1 covers 8 bases. The trim removed 5 bases at V and 8 bases at J, leaving 14 bases unmatched. The V gene's germline CDR1 is MDHEN and CDR2 SYDVKM. CDR3 length: 15 residues. The CDR3 here is CASSQQTGARWKQYF. DNA for the CDR3: TGTGCCAGCAGTCAACAGACAGGGGCCCGCTGGAAGCAGTACTTC.

This chain connects TRBV3-1 (or the pseudogene TRBV3-2) to TRBJ2-2; a weak D match, TRBD1 (6 bases). V shed 2 bases and J shed 6 bases, with 10 bases lying between them. The CDR3 sequence is 14 residues long. Germline loops: CDR1 LGHDT, CDR2 YNNKEL (reference sequence). The CDR3 DNA reads as TGTGCCAGCAGCCAATTCAGGGGTCCCGGGGAGCTGTTTTTT. This gives the protein CASSQFRGPGELFF.

J is TRBJ2-1 and V is TRBV7-3; D not resolved. CDR3 length equals 17 residues. Germline CDR1 and CDR2: SGHTA and FQGTGA. V lost 5 bases and J 6 bases, leaving 23 bases between the germline ends. The CDR3 spells CASSLAAGLRGPNEQFF. The CDR3 bases are TGTGCCAGCAGCCTGGCAGCAGGCCTCCGTGGTCCCAATGAGCAGTTCTTC.

This chain joins TRBV15 and TRBJ2-5; 7 bases are a match to TRBD2. J lost 2 bases, V lost 0 bases, and 9 bases had no gene match. The V gene's germline CDR1 is LNHNV and CDR2 YYDKDF (reference sequence). The CDR3 is 17 amino acids. As DNA, the CDR3 is TGTGCCACCAGCAGAGATAGGAGAGGGCGGGGGCAAGAGACCCAGTACTTC. As protein: CATSRDRRGRGQETQYF.

The V call is TRBV7-2, the J call TRBJ2-3; possibly TRBD2 for D (5 bases). The V end was cut by 3 bases, the J end by 14 bases, with 18 bases between. CDR1 and CDR2 from the germline V gene are SGHTA and FQGNSA. The CDR3 covers 13 residues. The CDR3, as DNA: TGTGCCAGCAGCTTGTCCCCCGGGGATGCACCGTATTTT. Translation: CASSLSPGDAPYF.

V is TRBV6-5 and J is TRBJ1-1; 9 bases are shared with TRBD1. The length of the CDR3 is 14 residues. With 2 bases clipped from V and 4 bases from J, the junction kept 2 bases outside the gene matches. Germline V gives CDR1 MNHEY, CDR2 SVGAGI. The CDR3 nucleotides are TGTGCCAGCAGTTACGACAGGGGGACCACTGAAGCTTTCTTT. This translates into CASSYDRGTTEAFF.

The chain links TRBV4-1 to TRBJ2-7; TRBD2 aligns across 7 bases. Germline V gene data show CDR1 as MGHRA and CDR2 as YSYEKL. The CDR3 runs 16 residues. The trim removed 1 base at V and 2 bases at J, leaving 8 bases unmatched. The CDR3 nucleotides are TGCGCCAGCAGCCAAGGGGACGGACTAGGCACCTACGAGCAGTACTTC. Protein product: CASSQGDGLGTYEQYF.